Listed below are T cell receptor beta chains from one sample, sequenced in a study of blood T cell repertoires in COVID-19. Produced via immunoSEQ multiplex PCR; TCRdb's table is partial and in-frame only. The sample holds a few hundred thousand clones, about 88% seen once. The sample was peripheral blood. All receptors come from a man in his 70s with acute or convalescent COVID-19. CDR3s leave out the opening cysteine and the closing phenylalanine or tryptophan. Fields, in order: J gene, V gene, CDR3 protein.

TRBJ1-1,TRBV20-1,SVTENTEAF
TRBJ1-5,TRBV6-5,ASSYSSRGNQPQH
TRBJ1-2,TRBV5-1,ASSLGNPGGDGYT
TRBJ1-1,TRBV2,ATGGRFTEAF
TRBJ2-1,TRBV11-1,ASSIVNEQF
TRBJ2-5,TRBV7-3,ASSPRAGETQY
TRBJ2-1,TRBV5-5,ASSSLPGQGAHNEQF
TRBJ2-7,TRBV3-1/TRBV3-2,ASSQSGSGFTYEQY
TRBJ2-5,TRBV7-3,ASSSSGLQETQY
TRBJ1-2,TRBV2,ASSLQGVTGYT
TRBJ1-2,TRBV2,ASNRDQGMNGYT
TRBJ1-6,TRBV7-8,ASSLIVPPSGLRMPLH
TRBJ1-6,TRBV5-1,ASSPGTGVSPLH
TRBJ2-5,TRBV27,ASSLSTSGRGETQY
TRBJ2-3,TRBV5-1,ASSGRPPGLAVTTDTQY
TRBJ2-7,TRBV5-1,ASSRFQGHEQY
TRBJ2-3,TRBV7-2,ASSPSTDTQY
TRBJ1-6,TRBV11-2,ASSLDFLFALH
TRBJ2-1,TRBV6-6,ASSSQGVGYNEQF
TRBJ2-5,TRBV5-4,ASSYQGETQY
TRBJ1-1,TRBV15,ATDRDRDRRTEAF
TRBJ2-3,TRBV6-2/TRBV6-3,ASSYTRASTDTQY
TRBJ1-3,TRBV2,ASLTGGAGNTIY
TRBJ2-5,TRBV7-9,ASSLGQGIKETQY
TRBJ1-1,TRBV27,ASSTYTGVGDTEAF
TRBJ2-1,TRBV20-1,SAHKAGEQF
TRBJ2-1,TRBV5-1,ASSYGLAGVSEQF
TRBJ2-5,TRBV3-1/TRBV3-2,ASSQVLRTEQETQY
TRBJ1-6,TRBV7-3,ASSLDGRGSPLH
TRBJ1-2,TRBV23-1,ASSQSIDRKDRLNNYGYT
TRBJ2-3,TRBV5-1,ASSYRAGSTDTQY
TRBJ2-3,TRBV18,ASSPGQLFTDTQY
TRBJ1-3,TRBV7-9,ASSHLGVVSGNTIY